These 7 T cell receptor beta chains were sequenced from one sample in a study of cytomegalovirus exposure and HLA in healthy donors. In the PCR, 60 Vbeta and 13 Jbeta primers were used. The protocol was immunoSEQ multiplex PCR, while the TCRdb copy is restricted to in-frame clones and leaves out a portion. The sample table sets out some 46,000 clones. Sequenced: PBMCs. The receptors were sampled from a woman aged 25-40 years in good health and CMV-seronegative.

The chain joins TRBV5-1 to TRBJ2-7; 9 bases agree with TRBD1. Germline loops: CDR1 SGHRS, CDR2 YFSETQ. The CDR3 totals 16 residues. Trimming cost V 0 bases and J 0 bases; bases outside gene matches: 4. The DNA for the CDR3 is TGCGCCAGCAGCTTGGGGGACAGGGTAGACTCCTACGAGCAGTACTTC. Translated, it gives CASSLGDRVDSYEQYF.

This chain joins TRBV7-8 and TRBJ2-7, with TRBD2 as a possible D gene (6 bases). In germline, CDR1 is SGHVS, CDR2 FQNEAQ. V lost 1 base to trimming and J lost 3 bases, with 7 bases between them. The CDR3 runs 13 residues. CDR3 residues: CASSLVGGYEQYF. CDR3 sequence (DNA): TGTGCCAGCAGCTTAGTGGGGGGCTACGAGCAGTACTTC.

The rearrangement links TRBV20-1 to TRBJ2-2, with D uncertain. The CDR3 spans 11 residues. V dropped 6 bases and J dropped 7 bases, with 9 bases sitting between them. Germline-derived CDR1 and CDR2 are DFQATT and SNEGSKA (reference sequence). As DNA, the CDR3 is TGCAGTGCCTCACGGTACGGGGAGCTGTTTTTT. It codes for CSASRYGELFF.

V usage is TRBV4-3 and J usage is TRBJ2-5, with TRBD2 matching 14 bases. The CDR3 length is 16 residues. The V gene end was trimmed by 4 bases and the J gene end by 8 bases; junction bases not matched to a gene: 9. Germline loops: CDR1 LGHNA, CDR2 YSLEER. The CDR3 spells CASSPSRGLAGATQYF. The CDR3 nucleotides read TGCGCCAGCAGCCCCAGTCGGGGACTAGCGGGAGCCACCCAGTACTTC.

The chain has TRBV11-2 and TRBJ2-5; 14 bases line up with TRBD2. Germline CDR1 reads SGHAT; CDR2 reads FQNNGV. CDR3 length equals 18 residues. With V trimmed by 5 bases and J by 2 bases, 10 bases remained unmatched. Written as DNA, the CDR3 is TGTGCCAGCAGCCGTCCCGGGACTAGCGGGAGTTGGCAAGAGACCCAGTACTTC. The encoded protein is CASSRPGTSGSWQETQYF. The full variable domain, its missing parts supplied by reference TRBV11-2 and TRBJ2-5, is EAGVAQSPRYKIIEKRQSVAFWCNPISGHATLYWYQQILGQGPKLLIQFQNNGVVDDSQLPKDRFSAERLKGVDSTLKIQPAKLEDSAVYLCASSRPGTSGSWQETQYFGPGTRLLVL.

As regards this clone: The sample carries other DNA sequences with the same CDR3. The chain has TRBV30 and TRBJ1-5; 8 bases fit TRBD1. CDR3 length: 13 residues. Germline CDR1 and CDR2: GTSNPN and SVGIG (reference sequence). V shed 1 base and J 4 bases; nucleotides not matched to a gene: 0. The CDR3 DNA is TGTGCCTGGAGTGGACAGGGGAATCAGCCCCAGCATTTT. Translated, it gives CAWSGQGNQPQHF.

The chain recombines TRBV9 with TRBJ1-2; TRBD1 might be the D (6 bases). The CDR3 runs to 15 residues. Trimming removed 0 bases at V and 8 bases at J, with 17 bases between. Germline V CDR1 and CDR2: SGDLS, YYNGEE. The chain's CDR3 is CASSVDLGGGRGYTF. In DNA, the CDR3 is TGTGCCAGCAGCGTAGACTTAGGGGGGGGGCGCGGCTACACCTTC.